The clone carrying this TCR beta chain was detected ten times or more. Antigen unknown. The PCR template was genomic DNA. Amplification of the beta chain CDR3 used 30 forward and 13 reverse multiplex primers. TCRdb reprocessed the multiplex PCR reads via MiXCR and lists one record per CDR3 protein. The sample has 270,000 or so distinct CDR3 sequences; around 47% are singletons. The V end lost 5 bases, the J end lost 5 bases, and 15 bases lay between the germline ends. The CDR3 runs to 15 residues. CDR1 is LNHDA, CDR2 SQIVND, per germline (reference sequence). The record originates from a study of type 1 and type 2 diabetes patients. Study outcomes and limitations: Age and gender were not matched between study groups, possibly biasing interpretation. A median of one highly-expanded CD4+ clone, covering 3% to 4.5% of reads, occurred in type 2 diabetes. Some T1D-only expanded clones might appear in more T2D or control samples.

Sequencing input: peripheral blood mononuclear cells (PBMCs). This receptor was taken from a man aged 18 to 35 with type 2 diabetes. J is TRBJ1-4 and V is TRBV19; D not certain. CDR3 loop: CASSPRETANEKLFF. DNA for the CDR3: TGTGCCAGTAGTCCTCGCGAAACAGCCAATGAAAAACTGTTTTTT.